This paragraph reports one T cell receptor beta chain. CDR1 and CDR2 from the germline V gene are MDHEN and SYDVKM. With 5 bases removed from V and 8 bases from J, the gap between germline ends came to 12 bases. The CDR3 is 13 residues long. The sample is drawn from a study of shared T cell receptors in the human thymus. Generated by immunoSEQ multiplex PCR, the TCRdb table keeps only in-frame clones and is missing some. The table includes hundreds of thousands of clones, around 89% detected once. These data also formed part of another study, on human thymus T cells. That study adds: Among the donors, all were healthy Finnish infants having corrective surgery for congenital heart defects. Corrective cardiac operations yielded the resected thymus tissue. Blood and thymic repertoires both appeared biased in V and J gene usage. What related research reported was that thymic repertoires overlapped highly among unrelated individuals.

The chain carries TRBV28 and TRBJ2-2; D might be TRBD2 (7 bases). The sequence was collected from a boy in the first two years of life with a congenital heart defect. Sequenced input: thymocytes. The DNA of the CDR3 is TGTGCCAGCAGTGCGGGGGCCGCGGGGGAGCTGTTTTTT. Its protein is CASSAGAAGELFF.